Listed below are T cell receptor beta chains from one sample, sequenced in a study of brain T cells in children with intractable seizures. The protocol was immunoSEQ multiplex PCR, while the TCRdb copy is restricted to in-frame clones and leaves out a portion. This table has just under 65,000 clones, 90% to 97% appearing once. This specimen was peripheral blood, taken at surgery. The receptors derive from a boy under two years old with focal cortical dysplasia and intractable seizures. Each CDR3 is given without its conserved first and last residue.

TRBV15	TRBJ1-5	ATSRVDRGPQPQH
TRBV4-1	TRBJ2-1	ASTVASGVYNEQF
TRBV19	TRBJ2-7	ASSIEGQGIYEQY
TRBV19	TRBJ2-5	ASSSRNPLDRHQETQY
TRBV3-1/TRBV3-2	TRBJ2-1	ASSQGAGAHNEQF
TRBV6-5	TRBJ2-7	ASSNSQATSYEQY
TRBV6-5	TRBJ2-3	ASSYSGGPGDTQY
TRBV5-1	TRBJ2-5	ASSWGQQQETQY
TRBV28	TRBJ1-2	ASSANPSGKKLYGYT
TRBV4-1	TRBJ1-2	ASSQHVGGYGYT
TRBV6-2/TRBV6-3	TRBJ2-3	ASSYPLAGVGDTQY
TRBV2	TRBJ2-1	ATKTGNVEQF
TRBV6-5	TRBJ1-2	ASSYSARGSIYGYT
TRBV12-5	TRBJ2-1	ASGLVSGQGYNEQF
TRBV19	TRBJ1-1	ASSPGTGRYLNTEAF
TRBV25-1	TRBJ2-6	ASSISGANVLT
TRBV6-4	TRBJ2-3	ASSDKSGADTQY
TRBV28	TRBJ2-7	ASSLSRAGGQYEQY
TRBV6-5	TRBJ1-2	ASRRTGGFVGYT
TRBV3-1/TRBV3-2	TRBJ1-2	ASSQSQGQLYGYT
TRBV5-5	TRBJ2-1	ASRKGLAVDSYNEQF
TRBV27	TRBJ2-1	ASSWTGGEQF
TRBV24-1	TRBJ1-3	ATSDLGTGAPLDDN
TRBV6-1	TRBJ2-3	ASSGSGQDSTDTQY
TRBV6-5	TRBJ1-6	ASSRDSFNSPLH
TRBV4-2	TRBJ2-6	ASSQQGSGANVLT
TRBV23-1	TRBJ2-5	ASSPRTVEEKETQY
TRBV11-2	TRBJ2-6	ASSPTSSGANVLT
TRBV7-9	TRBJ1-2	ASSPDANYGYT
TRBV4-2	TRBJ2-1	ASSQGSGSQGNEQF
TRBV19	TRBJ1-5	ASSIDAGRQQPQH
TRBV11-2	TRBJ2-5	ASSLVRGTGKNWTQY
TRBV5-4	TRBJ2-3	ASGLSTDTQY
TRBV4-1	TRBJ2-3	ASSQANAGGEIDTQY
TRBV7-9	TRBJ2-7	ASSFSRDSNAYEQY
TRBV7-9	TRBJ2-2	ASSLDSGNWGPTGELF
TRBV24-1	TRBJ2-2	ATSDSGIGELF
TRBV19	TRBJ2-1	ASSAGPKGEQF
TRBV5-1	TRBJ1-2	ASRDRGERGYT
TRBV7-2	TRBJ2-2	ASSLIQGKVTGELF
TRBV7-9	TRBJ2-4	ASSSDSATKNIQY
TRBV6-1	TRBJ2-1	ASSEASSYNEQF
TRBV12-5	TRBJ2-1	ASGLGTGSYNEQF
TRBV11-3	TRBJ1-1	ASSLEENGGATEAF
TRBV2	TRBJ1-4	ASKLQGSWDEKLF
TRBV12-5	TRBJ2-3	ASGLATGDGSTDTQY
TRBV27	TRBJ1-3	ASSLAVSGNTIY
TRBV7-9	TRBJ2-5	ASTPVAFQETQY
TRBV12-3/TRBV12-4	TRBJ2-7	ASSLYGSYEQY
TRBV12-3/TRBV12-4	TRBJ1-2	ASRLGGIGYT
TRBV19	TRBJ2-7	ASEGLATYEQY
TRBV6-5	TRBJ2-5	ASRGLAGTQETQY
TRBV19	TRBJ1-6	ASKEASSYNSPLH
TRBV21-1	TRBJ1-6	ASSKAGRTRDRGNSPLH
TRBV27	TRBJ2-3	ASSLAGTDTQY